These 7 T cell receptor beta chains were sequenced from one sample in a study of blood T cell repertoires in COVID-19. Repertoires were generated with immunoSEQ multiplex PCR, while TCRdb's copy carries only in-frame clones and drops some. The sample gives roughly 450,000 clones, about nine tenths of which show up once; about 0.57% is in the top ten. Sequencing input: PBMCs or T cells enriched from blood (not recorded which). The receptor set was obtained from a young man who had recovered from COVID-19.

This chain joins TRBV7-9 and TRBJ2-2, with 10 bases matching TRBD2. This CDR3 spans 17 amino acids. V lost 3 bases and J lost 6; bases outside the gene matches: 10. CDR1 and CDR2 from the germline V gene are SEHNR and FQNEAQ (reference sequence). The CDR3 nucleotides are TGTGCCAGCAGCTTTACTAGCGGGGCGCGGGTGTCCGGGGAGCTGTTTTTT. It codes for CASSFTSGARVSGELFF. The whole variable domain, remainder taken from reference TRBV7-9 and TRBJ2-2, is DTGVSQNPRHKITKRGQNVTFRCDPISEHNRLYWYRQTLGQGPEFLTYFQNEAQLEKSRLLSDRFSAERPKGSFSTLEIQRTEQGDSAMYLCASSFTSGARVSGELFFGEGSRLTVL.

The CDR3 spells CASTSQAQPQHF. The CDR3 DNA follows: TGTGCCAGCACCTCACAGGCTCAGCCCCAGCATTTT. V and J are TRBV28 and TRBJ1-5, with a tentative D call TRBD1 (5 bases). Trimming pared 7 bases from V and 6 bases from J, leaving 10 bases between. Per germline, CDR1 MDHEN and CDR2 SYDVKM. The CDR3 is 12 amino acids.

This clone has only a few counts. The rearrangement links TRBV11-2 to TRBJ1-4, with 8 bases matching TRBD1. The CDR3 length is 13 residues. V lost 5 bases, J lost 14 bases, and 10 bases stayed unmatched. The V gene's germline CDR1 is SGHAT and CDR2 FQNNGV. CDR3 coding DNA: TGTGCCAGCAGCCGCCTGGGGGACAGGCGGCTGTTTTTT. Translating it yields CASSRLGDRRLFF.

This clone has more than one count but fewer than ten. The V call is TRBV19, the J call TRBJ1-2, with 7 positions matching TRBD1. The J segment lost 2 bases and the V segment lost 6 bases, leaving 9 bases of the junction unmatched. This CDR3 is 15 amino acids long. The germline gives CDR1 LNHDA, CDR2 SQIVND (reference sequence). The CDR3 spells CASREQGTSNYGYTF. In DNA, the CDR3 is TGTGCCAGTAGAGAACAGGGGACTTCGAACTATGGCTACACCTTC.

This chain connects TRBV3-1 (or the pseudogene TRBV3-2) to TRBJ1-4; TRBD1 matches 7 bases. CDR1 is LGHDT and CDR2 is YNNKEL in the germline V gene (reference sequence). V dropped 3 bases and J dropped 4; count of bases not matched to a gene: 11. The CDR3 runs 17 residues. This CDR3 is CASSQPLPGQINEKLFF. As DNA, the CDR3 is TGTGCCAGCAGCCAGCCCCTCCCGGGACAGATTAATGAAAAACTGTTTTTT.

This chain joins TRBV11-2 and TRBJ1-1; TRBD1 matches at 9 bases. The germline V gene has CDR1 SGHAT and CDR2 FQNNGV. V gave up 2 bases and J gave up 10 bases; unmatched junction bases: 14. CDR3 length equals 16 residues. CDR3: CASSLLQGARPTIAFF. CDR3 DNA: TGTGCCAGCAGCTTATTACAGGGGGCGAGACCAACGATAGCTTTCTTT.

This sequence joins TRBV12-3 or TRBV12-4 and TRBJ2-5; D is ambiguous. The CDR3 is 13 residues long. Trimming shortened V by 5 bases and J by 2 bases, and 9 bases separated the two germline ends. DNA for the CDR3: TGTGCCAGCAGTCCAGGAAAACAAGAGACCCAGTACTTC. This codes for CASSPGKQETQYF.